This is a list of T cell receptor beta chains from one sample in a study of CDR3 diversity in severe acne. TCRdb itself ran the PCR reads through MiXCR, one entry per CDR3 protein. The profile shows some 90,000 distinct CDR3 sequences, about 50% of them singletons. The sequencing sample was made of blood. Receptors originate from a male donor in good health, serving as a control. CDR3s include the opening cysteine and the closing phenylalanine or tryptophan. D genes are given only for firm matches. Part of the rows lack a size; the others show once, few, many or a class for expanded clones.

TRBJ2-1	.	medium-sized	16	TRBV6-4	CASSDSGGEGYNEQFF	TGTGCCAGCAGTGACTCAGGGGGAGAGGGCTACAATGAGCAGTTCTTC
TRBJ2-7	.	few	14	TRBV7-6	CASSLLDRAHEQYF	TGTGCCAGCAGTTTATTAGACAGAGCCCACGAGCAGTACTTC
TRBJ1-1	TRBD1	few	13	TRBV20-1	CSAVGTANTEAFF	TGCAGTGCTGTCGGGACAGCGAACACTGAAGCTTTCTTT
TRBJ2-1	TRBD2	many	16	TRBV9	CASSVATSGRVNEQFF	TGTGCCAGCAGCGTAGCGACTAGCGGGAGAGTAAATGAGCAGTTCTTC
TRBJ2-2	.	.	14	TRBV5-5	CASTTWGGQGELFF	TGTGCCAGCACAACCTGGGGGGGCCAGGGGGAGCTGTTTTTT
TRBJ2-4	TRBD1	.	14	TRBV5-4	CVSSLGQGENIQYF	TGTGTCAGCAGCTTAGGGCAGGGGGAAAACATTCAGTACTTC
TRBJ2-3	.	.	14	TRBV12-3/TRBV12-4	CASRNAGGTDTQYF	TGTGCCAGCAGGAACGCAGGGGGCACAGATACGCAGTATTTT
TRBJ1-3	.	.	15	TRBV10-3	CATRSPGSSGNTIYF	TGTGCCACCCGATCCCCAGGCTCCTCTGGAAACACCATATATTTT
TRBJ1-2	.	few	13	TRBV12-3/TRBV12-4	CASSRLQGSGYTF	TGTGCCAGCAGCCGACTACAGGGATCTGGCTACACCTTC
TRBJ2-3	TRBD2	.	16	TRBV24-1	CATSAVTSGGAATQYF	TGTGCCACCAGTGCCGTGACTAGCGGGGGGGCGGCCACGCAGTATTTT
TRBJ2-3	.	.	18	TRBV4-1	CASSPRGGQGVVFDTQYF	TGCGCCAGCAGCCCCCGGGGGGGACAGGGCGTAGTCTTCGATACGCAGTATTTT
TRBJ2-7	TRBD1	.	15	TRBV19	CASSTWTGDQPQQYF	TGTGCCAGTAGTACATGGACAGGGGATCAGCCCCAGCAGTACTTC
TRBJ2-7	.	.	17	TRBV15	CATSRDLVSEVSYEQYF	TGTGCCACCAGCAGAGATCTGGTTAGCGAGGTCTCCTACGAGCAGTACTTC
TRBJ2-3	TRBD2	.	17	TRBV11-1	CASSTSGGAYSTDTQYF	TGTGCCAGCAGTACTAGCGGGGGGGCCTACAGCACAGATACGCAGTATTTT
TRBJ2-5	.	few	15	TRBV29-1	CSVEEGRQTKETQYF	TGCAGCGTTGAAGAAGGGAGACAGACCAAAGAGACCCAGTACTTC
TRBJ2-5	.	.	14	TRBV20-1	CSARGGMYQETQYF	TGCAGTGCTAGAGGGGGAATGTACCAAGAGACCCAGTACTTC
TRBJ1-6	TRBD1	.	14	TRBV3-1	CASSQATTGGPLHF	TGTGCCAGCAGCCAAGCCACTACAGGGGGACCCCTCCACTTT
TRBJ2-7	.	.	12	TRBV20-1	CSASEGSYEQYF	TGCAGTGCTAGTGAGGGATCCTACGAGCAGTACTTC
TRBJ2-3	TRBD2	many	13	TRBV20-1	CSAVAGTTDTQYF	TGCAGTGCCGTAGCGGGGACCACAGATACGCAGTATTTT
TRBJ1-4	.	.	13	TRBV7-2	CASSSERADKLFF	TGTGCCAGCAGCTCCGAGAGGGCGGATAAACTGTTTTTT
TRBJ2-3	TRBD1	.	14	TRBV20-1	CSAQRGTGADTQYF	TGCAGTGCTCAGAGGGGGACAGGGGCAGATACGCAGTATTTT
TRBJ1-4	.	few	12	TRBV7-9	CASARGREKLFF	TGTGCCAGCGCCCGGGGACGGGAAAAACTGTTTTTT
TRBJ1-2	.	few	13	TRBV19	CASSIQGSYGYTF	TGTGCCAGTAGTATACAAGGTAGCTATGGCTACACCTTC
TRBJ2-1	TRBD1	.	16	TRBV5-4	CASSPPPGQRSNEQFF	TGTGCCAGCAGCCCACCCCCGGGACAGCGAAGCAATGAGCAGTTCTTC
TRBJ2-2	TRBD1	few	15	TRBV9	CASSVGTGSTGELFF	TGTGCCAGCAGCGTGGGGACAGGGTCCACCGGGGAGCTGTTTTTT
TRBJ1-1	TRBD1	.	14	TRBV20-1	CSARERTGSTEAFF	TGCAGTGCTAGAGAGCGGACAGGGAGTACTGAAGCTTTCTTT
TRBJ1-3	.	few	16	TRBV15	CATSRTEGVSGNTIYF	TGTGCCACCAGCAGGACAGAAGGGGTCTCTGGAAACACCATATATTTT
TRBJ2-1	.	few	15	TRBV4-1	CASSQDRGSYNEQFF	TGCGCCAGCAGCCAAGATAGGGGCTCCTACAATGAGCAGTTCTTC